The clone carrying this T cell receptor beta chain was seen a handful of times. The CDR3 covers 15 residues. Trimming left V 3 bases short and J 0 bases short, with 9 bases between. TCRdb ran MiXCR on the RT-PCR reads and lists one entry per CDR3 protein. The sample carries about a million distinct CDR3 sequences, over 15% recorded once. The sample belongs to a study of patients and donors after allogeneic stem cell transplantation. The chain employs TRBV12-3 or TRBV12-4 and TRBJ1-5; D remains ambiguous. The sample taken for sequencing was blood, either unsorted or a sorted T cell fraction (not recorded which). This sequence originates from a human donor who was either an allogeneic HSCT recipient or a stem cell or donor lymphocyte infusion donor (not recorded which). It is not recorded whose cells these are; they may come from a transplant donor. For the CDR3, the DNA is TGTGCCAGCAGTTTGGAGGCGAATAGCAATCAGCCCCAGCATTTT. This sequence encodes CASSLEANSNQPQHF.